This entry lists 29 T cell receptor beta chains sequenced from one sample in a study of technical replicates of blood from a few donors. Using immunoSEQ multiplex PCR, the repertoire was profiled, and TCRdb retains in-frame clones only, with some absent. The sample holds 95,000 or so clones; roughly 95% are singletons and the top ten take almost 0.35%. Sequenced sample: T cells isolated from PBMCs. The receptor set was obtained from a human donor in good health.

This chain uses TRBV11-3 with TRBJ2-7, with 7 bases identical to TRBD2. The CDR3 has 14 residues. Germline CDR1 SGHNT, CDR2 YENEEA. Trimming removed 6 bases from V and 2 bases from J; junction bases left unmatched: 7. The CDR3: CASRQGLSTYEQYF. The CDR3 coding sequence is TGTGCCAGCAGGCAGGGACTATCTACCTACGAGCAGTACTTC.

The chain carries TRBV29-1 and TRBJ2-3; 7 bases agree with TRBD1. Germline CDR1 reads SQVTM; CDR2 reads ANQGSEA. The V and J ends lost 4 bases and 5 bases, in that order; junction bases with no gene match: 3. This CDR3 spans 12 amino acids. The DNA of the CDR3 is TGCAGCGTTGGGACAGGTCAAGATACGCAGTATTTT. Protein: CSVGTGQDTQYF.

The chain is built from TRBV6-6 and TRBJ1-1; D is perhaps TRBD1 (6 bases). The V gene's germline CDR1 is MNHNY and CDR2 SVGAGI (reference sequence). The CDR3 totals 15 residues. The V end lost 0 bases, the J end lost 1 base, and 9 bases lay between the germline ends. The CDR3 DNA follows: TGTGCCAGCAGTTACTCAACAGGGTGGAACACTGAAGCTTTCTTT. Its translation: CASSYSTGWNTEAFF.

This sequence joins TRBV7-2 and TRBJ2-2, with TRBD2 matching 8 bases. This CDR3 contains 15 residues. V was clipped by 5 bases and J by 2 bases; unmatched bases: 4. Germline CDR1 reads SGHTA; CDR2 reads FQGNSA. This chain's CDR3 is CASSRTSPNTGELFF. The CDR3 bases are TGTGCCAGCAGCAGGACTAGCCCCAACACCGGGGAGCTGTTTTTT.

The chain couples TRBV29-1 to TRBJ2-2; perhaps TRBD1 as D (5 bases). CDR1 and CDR2 from the germline V gene are SQVTM and ANQGSEA. V was shortened by 7 bases and J by 4 bases, with 10 bases between the two germline ends. This CDR3 has 12 amino acids. The CDR3 DNA reads TGCAGCGCTGGACATGGCACCGGGGAGCTGTTTTTT. It encodes CSAGHGTGELFF.

V and J are TRBV6-5 and TRBJ1-1; no reliable D call. Germline CDR1 reads MNHEY; CDR2 reads SVGAGI. This CDR3 has 14 residues. V was pared by 0 bases and J by 5 bases, with 10 bases between. The DNA for the CDR3 is TGTGCCAGCAGTTACTCACGGGGAAGGACTGAAGCTTTCTTT. Protein sequence: CASSYSRGRTEAFF.

The chain links TRBV19 to TRBJ2-1, with 11 bases fitting TRBD2. Germline trimming cut 5 bases from V and 6 bases from J; bases unmatched to any gene: 6. The CDR3 totals 15 residues. The germline V gene has CDR1 LNHDA and CDR2 SQIVND (reference sequence). CDR3 in amino acids: CASSPLTSGGNEQFF. The CDR3 DNA sequence: TGTGCCAGTAGTCCTTTAACTAGCGGGGGCAATGAGCAGTTCTTC.

V gene TRBV1 combines with J gene TRBJ1-6; the table's D gene call, TRBD1, was not cross checked with the DNA. TRBV1 is termed a pseudogene. The length of the CDR3 is 14 residues. CDR3 coding DNA: TGCACCAGCAGCCAGGACAGGGAGAATTCACCCCTCCACTTT. As protein: CTSSQDRENSPLHF.

This chain's CDR3 is CASRSSGNTIYF. The CDR3 region has the DNA TGTGCCAGCAGGAGCTCTGGAAACACCATATATTTT. V and J are TRBV11-2 and TRBJ1-3; D gene ambiguous. The CDR3 has 12 residues. V dropped 6 bases and J dropped 0 bases, with 3 bases sitting between them. Germline V gives CDR1 SGHAT, CDR2 FQNNGV.

This clone was seen a handful of times. This sequence joins TRBV7-2 and TRBJ1-2; TRBD1 matches at 9 bases. There are 14 residues in the CDR3. Looked up from germline, CDR1 is SGHTA and CDR2 is FQGNSA. With V trimmed by 1 base and J by 8 bases, 5 bases remained unmatched. The CDR3 nucleotides read TGTGCCAGCAGCTTAGAAAACAGGGGGCACGGCTACACCTTC. Its protein product is CASSLENRGHGYTF.

The chain combines TRBV18 with TRBJ2-3; 8 bases are shared with TRBD1. There are 14 residues in the CDR3. Germline trimming cut 4 bases from V and 6 bases from J; bases unmatched to any gene: 6. Germline V gene data show CDR1 as KGHSH and CDR2 as LQKENI. In nucleotides, the CDR3 is TGTGCCAGCTCACTCAGGACAGGGAGGGATACGCAGTATTTT. Its protein is CASSLRTGRDTQYF.

The chain carries TRBV5-1 and TRBJ1-5; D gene uncertain. V lost 0 bases and J 7 bases, leaving 11 bases between the germline ends. Germline V CDR1 and CDR2: SGHRS, YFSETQ. This CDR3 has 14 residues. The chain's CDR3 is CASSLALGEQPQHF. The CDR3 nucleotides are TGCGCCAGCAGCTTGGCCTTGGGAGAGCAGCCCCAGCATTTT. Full variable domain (remainder filled in from reference TRBV5-1 and TRBJ1-5): KAGVTQTPRYLIKTRGQQVTLSCSPISGHRSVSWYQQTPGQGLQFLFEYFSETQRNKGNFPGRFSGRQFSNSRSEMNVSTLELGDSALYLCASSLALGEQPQHFGDGTRLSIL.

The chain links TRBV9 to TRBJ2-6; 7 positions match TRBD1. The V gene's germline CDR1 is SGDLS and CDR2 YYNGEE. This CDR3 has 16 residues. The J segment lost 0 bases and the V segment lost 7 bases, leaving 7 bases of the junction unmatched. CDR3 bases: TGTGCCAGCGGTACAGGGGATCGCTCTGGGGCCAACGTCCTGACTTTC. Translating it yields CASGTGDRSGANVLTF.

CDR3 in DNA: TGTGCCAGCAGCAAAGGAGGGAACGGGTTTCGTTCTGGAAACACCATATATTTT. Translating gives CASSKGGNGFRSGNTIYF. This chain links TRBV21-1 with TRBJ1-3. TRBV21-1 is deemed a pseudogene. The length of the CDR3 is 18 residues.

The J gene is TRBJ2-1, the V gene TRBV29-1; 9 nucleotides match TRBD2. Trimming cost V 7 bases and J 1 base; bases outside gene matches: 2. The CDR3 is 13 residues long. Germline V CDR1 and CDR2: SQVTM, ANQGSEA. CDR3 DNA: TGCAGCGCGGCGGGAGGGTCCTACAATGAGCAGTTCTTC. Its translation is CSAAGGSYNEQFF.

The chain links TRBV4-2 to TRBJ2-2; 11 bases are shared with TRBD2. The ends lost 4 bases at V and 5 bases at J; junction bases unmatched: 3. This CDR3 has 15 residues. Germline CDR1 LGHNA, CDR2 YNFKEQ. CDR3 sequence reads: CASSPRTSGTGELFF. DNA for the CDR3: TGTGCCAGCAGCCCCAGGACTAGCGGGACCGGGGAGCTGTTTTTT.

The V and J genes are TRBV5-1 and TRBJ2-1; TRBD2 might be the D (6 bases). The CDR3 is made up of 16 amino acids. Trimming shortened V by 4 bases and J by 3 bases, and 17 bases separated the two germline ends. In germline, CDR1 is SGHRS, CDR2 YFSETQ. The CDR3 DNA reads as TGCGCCAGCAGCGGAAGCGGGTTCGGGCACTACAATGAGCAGTTCTTC. Amino acids: CASSGSGFGHYNEQFF. Looking up the rest from reference TRBV5-1 and TRBJ2-1 gives the full variable domain: KAGVTQTPRYLIKTRGQQVTLSCSPISGHRSVSWYQQTPGQGLQFLFEYFSETQRNKGNFPGRFSGRQFSNSRSEMNVSTLELGDSALYLCASSGSGFGHYNEQFFGPGTRLTVL.

The rearrangement joins TRBV19 to TRBJ1-1; TRBD1 is a possible D gene (5 bases). Trimming left V 7 bases short and J 3 bases short, with 24 bases between. Germline lookup yields CDR1 LNHDA and CDR2 SQIVND (reference sequence). The CDR3 runs to 17 residues. DNA of the CDR3: TGTGCCAGTACCGCGGGGCAGGTTTGGCCCATGGACACTGAAGCTTTCTTT. Residues: CASTAGQVWPMDTEAFF.

The rearrangement uses TRBV27 and TRBJ1-5; 7 positions match TRBD1. V shed 6 bases and J 4 bases; nucleotides not matched to a gene: 6. The CDR3 has 14 residues. CDR1 and CDR2 from the germline V gene are MNHEY and SMNVEV (reference sequence). The CDR3 spells CASRPTGQNQPQHF. In nucleotides, the CDR3 is TGTGCCAGCAGGCCGACAGGGCAAAATCAGCCCCAGCATTTT.

The gene calls are TRBV9 and TRBJ2-5, with TRBD2 as a possible D gene (6 bases). The CDR3 extends over 14 amino acids. Germline V gene sequence: CDR1 SGDLS, CDR2 YYNGEE. With 0 bases removed from V and 4 bases from J, the gap between germline ends came to 10 bases. The CDR3: CASSVGLVGETQYF. CDR3 in DNA: TGTGCCAGCAGCGTAGGACTAGTCGGAGAGACCCAGTACTTC. The entire variable domain, with the rest obtained from reference TRBV9 and TRBJ2-5, is as follows: DSGVTQTPKHLITATGQRVTLRCSPRSGDLSVYWYQQSLDQGLQFLIQYYNGEERAKGNILERFSAQQFPDLHSELNLSSLELGDSALYFCASSVGLVGETQYFGPGTRLLVL.

This chain connects TRBV7-3 to TRBJ2-2; 7 nucleotides agree with TRBD1. The CDR3 covers 14 residues. CDR1 SGHTA and CDR2 FQGTGA come from the germline V gene. V shed 1 base, J shed 6 bases, and the junction held 2 bases outside the gene matches. The CDR3 nucleotides are TGTGCCAGCAGCTTAAACCAGGGGGCCGGGGAGCTGTTTTTT. Protein sequence: CASSLNQGAGELFF.

J is TRBJ1-1 and V is TRBV11-1; D is unresolved. The CDR3 covers 13 residues. Trimming pared 5 bases from V and 8 bases from J, leaving 15 bases between. Germline V gene data show CDR1 as SGHAT and CDR2 as FQDESV (reference sequence). For the CDR3, the DNA is TGTGCCAGCAGCCCACAGTCGACATTAGAAGCTTTCTTT. Translation gives CASSPQSTLEAFF.

In regard to this clone: Other nucleotide sequences from this sample produce the same CDR3. The chain combines TRBV7-2 with TRBJ1-1; D not resolved. Trimming shortened V by 2 bases and J by 1 base, and 5 bases separated the two germline ends. The CDR3 runs to 13 residues. Germline assignment: CDR1 SGHTA and CDR2 FQGNSA. The DNA for the CDR3 is TGTGCCAGCAGCTTATCGGGGAACACTGAAGCTTTCTTT. Its protein product is CASSLSGNTEAFF.

The gene calls are TRBV7-9 and TRBJ2-1, with a tentative D call TRBD1 (5 bases). V lost 1 base and J 0 bases, leaving 10 bases between the germline ends. The CDR3 has 16 amino acids. The germline CDR1 and CDR2 sequences are SEHNR and FQNEAQ (reference sequence). The CDR3 loop reads CASSLGGLLSYNEQFF. The DNA of the CDR3 is TGTGCCAGCAGCTTAGGGGGCCTCCTCTCCTACAATGAGCAGTTCTTC.

V gene TRBV4-3 combines with J gene TRBJ2-1; TRBD2 might be the D (5 bases). V dropped 0 bases and J dropped 4 bases, with 19 bases sitting between them. CDR1 is LGHNA and CDR2 is YSLEER in the germline V gene. The CDR3 is 18 residues long. In nucleotides, the CDR3 is TGCGCCAGCAGCCAAGACCCTGCTTTGGGTGAGGGATACAATGAGCAGTTCTTC. Protein sequence: CASSQDPALGEGYNEQFF.

J is TRBJ1-4 and V is TRBV5-6, with a weak D call TRBD1 (6 bases). Germline values: CDR1 SGHDT, CDR2 YYEEEE. Trimming shortened V by 7 bases and J by 5 bases, and 21 bases separated the two germline ends. The CDR3 runs 16 residues. The DNA for the CDR3 is TGTGCCAGCGCTCTGGCAGGGAGGGGGGGGAATGAAAAACTGTTTTTT. Protein: CASALAGRGGNEKLFF.

This sequence joins TRBV9 and TRBJ2-2, with D perhaps matching TRBD2 (5 bases). Germline assignment: CDR1 SGDLS and CDR2 YYNGEE. This CDR3 spans 14 amino acids. V lost 7 bases and J 2 bases, leaving 12 bases between the germline ends. CDR3: CASAGAPNTGELFF. The CDR3 region has the DNA TGTGCCAGCGCGGGCGCCCCTAACACCGGGGAGCTGTTTTTT.

This clone was recorded only once. This chain uses TRBV28 with TRBJ1-4; D gene unclear. CDR1 and CDR2 from the germline V gene are MDHEN and SYDVKM. The CDR3 is 13 residues long. Trimming removed 10 bases at V and 0 bases at J, with 9 bases between. The CDR3 region has the DNA TGTGCCATCAGGACTTCAACTAATGAAAAACTGTTTTTT. Its translation is CAIRTSTNEKLFF.

V usage is TRBV11-1 and J usage is TRBJ2-7; 10 bases agree with TRBD2. With V trimmed by 0 bases and J by 3 bases, 8 bases remained unmatched. The CDR3 is made up of 17 amino acids. Germline V lookup: CDR1 SGHAT, CDR2 FQDESV (reference sequence). The CDR3, as DNA: TGTGCCAGCAGCTTAGCCCACCCGGGACTAGCGTACTACGAGCAGTACTTC. Protein: CASSLAHPGLAYYEQYF.